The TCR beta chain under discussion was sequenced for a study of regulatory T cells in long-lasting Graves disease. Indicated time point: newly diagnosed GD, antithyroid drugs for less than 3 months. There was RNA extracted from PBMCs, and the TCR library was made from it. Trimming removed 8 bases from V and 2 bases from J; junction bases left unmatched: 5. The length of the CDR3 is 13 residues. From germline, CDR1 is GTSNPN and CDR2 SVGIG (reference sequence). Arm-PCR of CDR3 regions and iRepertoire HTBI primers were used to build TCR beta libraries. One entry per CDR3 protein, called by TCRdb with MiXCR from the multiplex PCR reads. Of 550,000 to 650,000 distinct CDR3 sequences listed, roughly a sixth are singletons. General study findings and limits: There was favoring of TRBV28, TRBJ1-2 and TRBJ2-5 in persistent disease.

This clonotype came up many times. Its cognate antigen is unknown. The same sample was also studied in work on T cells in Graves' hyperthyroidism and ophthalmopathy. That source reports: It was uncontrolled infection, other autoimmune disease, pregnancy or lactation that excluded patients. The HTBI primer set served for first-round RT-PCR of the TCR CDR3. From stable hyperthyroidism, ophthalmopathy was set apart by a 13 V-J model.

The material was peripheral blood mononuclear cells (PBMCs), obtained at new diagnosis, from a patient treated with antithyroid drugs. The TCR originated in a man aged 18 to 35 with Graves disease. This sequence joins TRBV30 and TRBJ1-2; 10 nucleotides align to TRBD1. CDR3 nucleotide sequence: TGTGCCGGGGACAGGGGTGCCAACTATGGCTACACCTTC. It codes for CAGDRGANYGYTF.